These 25 T cell receptor beta chains share one sample of origin, sequenced in a study of naive and memory T cell subsets. TCR cDNA received a 3' ligated oligonucleotide that carried a UMI. The SP2 primer and nested alpha and beta constant region primers amplified ligated cDNA in four rounds. TCRdb re-called the 5' RACE reads with MiXCR, one entry per CDR3 protein. There are 56,000 or so distinct CDR3 sequences in the sample; 6% to 8% occur only once, and nearly 10% lies in the top ten. All receptors derive from a female donor in good health.

This clonotype was detected ten times or more. The chain recombines TRBV20-1 with TRBJ2-4; 8 nucleotides match TRBD2. Germline CDR1 DFQATT, CDR2 SNEGSKA (reference sequence). The ends lost 4 bases at V and 9 bases at J; junction bases unmatched: 5. The CDR3 runs to 12 residues. The CDR3 DNA reads as TGCAGTGCTAAAGAACTAGCGGTCATTCAGTACTTC. Translated, it gives CSAKELAVIQYF.

The chain employs TRBV4-2 and TRBJ2-1; the match to TRBD2 covers 14 bases. The V gene end was trimmed by 1 base and the J gene end by 0 bases; junction bases not matched to a gene: 5. The germline gives CDR1 LGHNA, CDR2 YNFKEQ. There are 19 residues in the CDR3. The CDR3 region has the DNA TGTGCCAGCAGCCAAGGGACTAGCGGGGGGCACGACTCCTACAATGAGCAGTTCTTC. It yields the protein CASSQGTSGGHDSYNEQFF.

This clonotype was counted a few times. The genes are TRBV27 and TRBJ1-4; a possible D gene is TRBD1 (6 bases). This CDR3 is 12 amino acids long. V was clipped by 8 bases and J by 7 bases, with 11 bases between them. Germline lookup yields CDR1 MNHEY and CDR2 SMNVEV (reference sequence). CDR3 residues: CASGRRGEKLFF. Written as DNA, the CDR3 is TGTGCCAGCGGGCGCAGGGGTGAAAAACTGTTTTTT.

The genes are TRBV27 and TRBJ2-3, with 7 bases aligning to TRBD2. CDR3 length: 13 residues. Unmatched junction bases numbered 4, after V lost 3 bases and J lost 7 bases. Germline lookup yields CDR1 MNHEY and CDR2 SMNVEV (reference sequence). The chain's CDR3 is CASSLTSIHTQYF. For the CDR3, the DNA is TGTGCCAGCAGTTTGACTAGCATACATACGCAGTATTTT.

This chain links TRBV20-1 with TRBJ2-5; 15 bases line up with TRBD2. V was clipped by 7 bases and J by 2 bases; unmatched bases: 5. The length of the CDR3 is 15 residues. Germline values: CDR1 DFQATT, CDR2 SNEGSKA (reference sequence). CDR3 DNA: TGCAGTGTCGCTGGACTAGCGGGGGGGCAAGAGACCCAGTACTTC. Translating gives CSVAGLAGGQETQYF.

This clonotype showed up many times. The rearrangement joins TRBV5-6 to TRBJ2-3; 9 bases fit TRBD2. J was trimmed by 2 bases and V by 1 base; bases with no gene match: 5. The CDR3 consists of 16 residues. Per germline, CDR1 SGHDT and CDR2 YYEEEE. The chain's CDR3 is CASSLTSGYSTDTQYF. The CDR3 DNA reads as TGTGCCAGCAGCTTGACTAGCGGGTACTCCACAGATACGCAGTATTTT.

This clonotype was picked up many times. The gene calls are TRBV7-6 and TRBJ2-7; no clear D gene. The CDR3 sequence is 11 residues long. Germline V gene sequence: CDR1 SGHVS, CDR2 FNYEAQ. The V end lost 2 bases, the J end lost 2 bases, and 1 base lay between the germline ends. The CDR3 DNA reads TGTGCCAGCAGCTTAACCTACGAGCAGTACTTC. Its protein is CASSLTYEQYF. The entire variable domain, with the rest obtained from reference TRBV7-6 and TRBJ2-7, is as follows: GAGVSQSPRYKVTKRGQDVALRCDPISGHVSLYWYRQALGQGPEFLTYFNYEAQQDKSGLPNDRFSAERPEGSISTLTIQRTEQRDSAMYRCASSLTYEQYFGPGTRLTVT.

Only a few counts were recorded for this clonotype. A much larger clone lies one base from this, so it may be a read error. This sequence joins TRBV10-3 and TRBJ1-2; 9 nucleotides match TRBD1. There are 14 residues in the CDR3. The germline CDR1 and CDR2 sequences are ENHRY and SYGVKD. Written as DNA, the CDR3 is TGTGCCATCAGTGAACAGGGGGCAGACTATGGCGACACCTTC. It translates to CAISEQGADYGDTF.

The table lists this clonotype with many counts. This chain connects TRBV27 to TRBJ1-1, with 10 bases fitting TRBD1. V trimming: 6 bases; J trimming: 1 base; junction bases outside the gene matches: 8. Germline V gene data show CDR1 as MNHEY and CDR2 as SMNVEV (reference sequence). The length of the CDR3 is 16 residues. CDR3 in DNA: TGTGCCAGCAGCCGCCCGGACAGGGGGGAGAACACTGAAGCTTTCTTT. It translates to CASSRPDRGENTEAFF.

This clonotype was seen a few times. The chain joins TRBV18 to TRBJ2-5; D is unresolved. V was pared by 3 bases and J by 5 bases, with 10 bases between. CDR3 size: 13 residues. In germline, CDR1 is KGHSH, CDR2 LQKENI. The chain's CDR3 is CASSPEPWETQYF. In DNA, the CDR3 is TGTGCCAGCTCACCGGAACCTTGGGAGACCCAGTACTTC.

This clonotype was counted between two and nine times. This chain uses TRBV29-1 with TRBJ2-7; D gene unclear. The germline gives CDR1 SQVTM, CDR2 ANQGSEA. The CDR3 has 14 residues. Trimming stripped 4 bases from V and 0 bases from J, with 13 bases between. The DNA of the CDR3 is TGCAGCGTTGTCGTGGGCAGGAGCTCCTACGAGCAGTACTTC. Encoded protein: CSVVVGRSSYEQYF.

Of note for this clonotype: Since a much larger clone is just one base distant, this may be a read error. The genes are TRBV21-1 and TRBJ2-7; the table's D gene call, TRBD2, was not cross checked with the DNA. TRBV21-1 is a pseudogene segment. The CDR3 has 16 amino acids. CDR3 protein: CASSPTVVVEGCEQYF. The CDR3, as DNA: TGTGCCAGCAGCCCGACCGTCGTGGTCGAGGGATGCGAGCAGTACTTC.

This clonotype came up many times. V usage is TRBV30 and J usage is TRBJ1-3, with a tentative D call TRBD1 (5 bases). CDR1 and CDR2 (germline): GTSNPN, SVGIG (reference sequence). Trimming cost V 5 bases and J 3 bases, with 11 bases left between them. This CDR3 spans 13 amino acids. CDR3 in amino acids: CAWDSGYGNTIYF. The CDR3 coding sequence is TGTGCCTGGGACTCAGGGTATGGAAACACCATATATTTT. Variable domain in full (rest from reference TRBV30 and TRBJ1-3): SQTIHQWPATLVQPVGSPLSLECTVEGTSNPNLYWYRQAAGRGLQLLFYSVGIGQISSEVPQNLSASRPQDRQFILSSKKLLLSDSGFYLCAWDSGYGNTIYFGEGSWLTVV.

This chain's CDR3 is CASSVTQGYHTEAFF. The CDR3 bases are TGTGCCAGCAGCGTCACGCAGGGTTATCACACTGAAGCTTTCTTT. The chain joins TRBV7-2 to TRBJ1-1; tentatively, D is TRBD1 (5 bases). CDR1 SGHTA and CDR2 FQGNSA come from the germline V gene. V lost 5 bases, J lost 3 bases, and 16 bases lay in between. This CDR3 contains 15 residues.

This clonotype has at least ten counts. The chain carries TRBV12-3 or TRBV12-4 and TRBJ2-1; a possible D gene is TRBD2 (5 bases). CDR3 size: 12 residues. Trimming pared 7 bases from V and 12 bases from J, leaving 16 bases between. The CDR3 reads CASNIPGSRQFF. DNA for the CDR3: TGTGCCAGCAACATACCGGGGTCAAGGCAGTTCTTC.

The CDR3 spells CASSFRDSGANVLTF. The DNA of the CDR3 is TGCGCCAGCAGCTTTAGAGACTCTGGGGCCAACGTCCTGACTTTC. This sequence joins TRBV5-1 and TRBJ2-6; no firm D call. The CDR3 is made up of 15 amino acids. The V and J ends lost 2 bases and 0 bases respectively, with 6 bases between them. Looked up from germline, CDR1 is SGHRS and CDR2 is YFSETQ.

This chain connects TRBV7-3 to TRBJ1-1; D unresolved. Germline V CDR1 and CDR2: SGHTA, FQGTGA. This CDR3 contains 13 residues. V lost 4 bases and J lost 5, with 11 bases in between. CDR3 region: CASSSSGSTEAFF. CDR3 DNA sequence: TGTGCCAGCAGCTCATCGGGGAGTACTGAAGCTTTCTTT.

V usage is TRBV7-2 and J usage is TRBJ2-5; no reliable D call. Trimming removed 3 bases at V and 3 bases at J, with 11 bases between. Germline CDR1 is SGHTA and CDR2 is FQGNSA. The CDR3 has 14 residues. Here the CDR3 reads CASSLYSAEETQYF. CDR3 coding DNA: TGTGCCAGCAGCTTGTATTCGGCTGAAGAGACCCAGTACTTC.

The chain links TRBV5-1 to TRBJ1-1; D unclear. This CDR3 region has 15 residues. CDR1 and CDR2 (germline): SGHRS, YFSETQ. The V gene lost 2 bases and the J gene lost 1 base, with 12 bases spanning the gap. The DNA for the CDR3 is TGCGCCAGCAGCTTAAATCTACAGACGAACACTGAAGCTTTCTTT. Translated: CASSLNLQTNTEAFF.

In its sample, this clonotype was seen a few times. J is TRBJ2-6 and V is TRBV11-2, with D unclear. CDR3 length: 12 residues. V was pared by 3 bases and J by 10 bases, with 7 bases between. Germline V gene lookup returns CDR1 SGHAT and CDR2 FQNNGV. For the CDR3, the DNA is TGTGCCAGCAGCTTCGTGGTAAACGTCCTGACTTTC. The encoded protein is CASSFVVNVLTF. The full variable domain, rest sourced from reference TRBV11-2 and TRBJ2-6, is EAGVAQSPRYKIIEKRQSVAFWCNPISGHATLYWYQQILGQGPKLLIQFQNNGVVDDSQLPKDRFSAERLKGVDSTLKIQPAKLEDSAVYLCASSFVVNVLTFGAGSRLTVL.

The sample holds many counts of this clonotype. J is TRBJ1-5 and V is TRBV27; D remains ambiguous. Deletions cut 3 bases from V and 0 bases from J, with 9 bases between. Germline-derived CDR1 and CDR2 are MNHEY and SMNVEV (reference sequence). The CDR3 spans 15 residues. The DNA of the CDR3 is TGTGCCAGCAGTTTTCGGCCAGATAGCAATCAGCCCCAGCATTTT. This translates into CASSFRPDSNQPQHF.

The V and J genes are TRBV20-1 and TRBJ1-5; D is perhaps TRBD1 (6 bases). Looked up from germline, CDR1 is DFQATT and CDR2 is SNEGSKA (reference sequence). Trimming cost V 0 bases and J 2 bases, with 17 bases left between them. The CDR3 extends over 17 amino acids. The CDR3 is CSAREGGPSSGNQPQHF. CDR3 DNA sequence: TGCAGTGCTAGAGAAGGGGGTCCAAGCTCAGGCAATCAGCCCCAGCATTTT.

The chain has TRBV6-4 and TRBJ1-1; D ambiguous. Looked up from germline, CDR1 is MRHNA and CDR2 is SNTAGT. Trimming shortened V by 4 bases and J by 2 bases, and 8 bases separated the two germline ends. This CDR3 has 13 amino acids. The CDR3 loop reads CASSAQTNTEAFF. CDR3 nucleotides: TGTGCCAGCAGTGCTCAGACAAACACTGAAGCTTTCTTT.

Many counts were recorded for this clonotype. The J gene is TRBJ1-1, the V gene TRBV12-3 or TRBV12-4; a possible D gene is TRBD1 (6 bases). The CDR3 is 14 residues long. Trimming left V 4 bases short and J 1 base short, with 10 bases between. The CDR3 DNA reads TGTGCCAGCAGTTCCCGGACAGCGAACACTGAAGCTTTCTTT. Translating it yields CASSSRTANTEAFF.

This clonotype was recorded a few times. CDR3 nucleotides: TGTGCCAGCAGCCAAGCCAAACAGGGGAGCAATCAGCCCCAGCATTTT. This codes for CASSQAKQGSNQPQHF. The chain links TRBV3-1 to TRBJ1-5, with 7 nucleotides matching TRBD1. With 1 base clipped from V and 1 base from J, the junction kept 4 bases outside the gene matches. This CDR3 is 16 amino acids long. Germline assignment: CDR1 LGHDT and CDR2 YNNKEL (reference sequence).